The rows below give T cell receptor beta chains drawn from one sample of a study of cytomegalovirus exposure and HLA in healthy donors. Clones were read by immunoSEQ multiplex PCR, and TCRdb kept only the in-frame ones, dropping some. This sample has 70,000 to 85,000 clones; roughly 60% occur once, and the top ten carry 5.7%. The sample was PBMCs. Source of these receptors: a man under 40 in good health and CMV-seropositive. The CDR3 runs from the conserved cysteine through the conserved F or W. The order of the fields is CDR3 protein, CDR3 DNA, V gene, CDR3 length, clone size, D gene, J gene. A D gene is named only where the DNA matches it firmly. Where a row states a size, it is once, few, many or the class of an expanded clone; other rows omit it.

CASSLGTGSTGELFF	TGCGCCAGCAGCCTAGGGACAGGGTCCACCGGGGAGCTGTTTTTT	TRBV4-1	15	-	TRBD1	TRBJ2-2
CATTSTGVTGELFF	TGTGCCACCACTTCAACGGGAGTCACCGGGGAGCTGTTTTTT	TRBV15	14	-	-	TRBJ2-2
CAIRIPTSGSRNEQFF	TGTGCCATCAGAATTCCGACTAGCGGGAGTCGGAATGAGCAGTTCTTC	TRBV10-3	16	-	TRBD2	TRBJ2-1
CASSPPGQGAAGGNQPQHF	TGTGCCAGCAGTCCTCCGGGACAGGGGGCTGCGGGGGGCAATCAGCCCCAGCATTTT	TRBV28	19	-	TRBD1	TRBJ1-5
CASSEAGKRGYTF	TGTGCCAGCAGTGAGGCGGGAAAGAGGGGCTACACCTTC	TRBV6-4	13	-	-	TRBJ1-2
CASSAQGGILTEAFF	TGTGCCAGCAGTGCCCAGGGGGGAATTCTTACTGAAGCTTTCTTT	TRBV6-4	15	few	TRBD1	TRBJ1-1
CASSFRTSANTGELFF	TGTGCCAGCAGCTTTCGGACTAGCGCGAACACCGGGGAGCTGTTTTTT	TRBV7-2	16	-	TRBD2	TRBJ2-2
CASRWTGGNSGTSGNNEQFF	TGTGCCAGCAGGTGGACAGGGGGCAACTCGGGGACTAGCGGAAACAATGAGCAGTTCTTC	TRBV27	20	-	-	TRBJ2-1
CATSRPGGGYTF	TGTGCCACCAGCAGGCCCGGAGGAGGCTACACCTTC	TRBV15	12	-	-	TRBJ1-2
CASSIGTGGVSGYTF	TGTGCCAGCAGCATAGGGACAGGGGGTGTCAGTGGCTACACCTTC	TRBV5-6	15	-	TRBD1	TRBJ1-2
CASSLSAGSYNEQFF	TGTGCCAGCAGCTTGTCTGCGGGGTCCTACAATGAGCAGTTCTTC	TRBV5-5	15	-	-	TRBJ2-1
CASSPSGSSSYNEQFF	TGCGCCAGCAGCCCTAGCGGGAGCAGCTCCTACAATGAGCAGTTCTTC	TRBV5-1	16	-	TRBD2	TRBJ2-1
CAISSGANTGELFF	TGTGCCATCAGTAGCGGGGCGAACACCGGGGAGCTGTTTTTT	TRBV10-3	14	-	TRBD2	TRBJ2-2
CAIRPSGHLYEQYF	TGTGCCATCAGGCCCTCGGGACACCTCTACGAGCAGTACTTC	TRBV10-3	14	-	-	TRBJ2-7
CSVVSGTESYEQYF	TGCAGCGTGGTGAGCGGGACTGAATCCTACGAGCAGTACTTC	TRBV29-1	14	-	TRBD2	TRBJ2-7
CASSKSGDRGSEQYF	TGTGCCAGCTCCAAAAGCGGGGACAGGGGCTCCGAGCAGTACTTC	TRBV18	15	-	TRBD1	TRBJ2-7
CASSLMSGDPTGELFF	TGTGCCAGCAGCTTAATGTCGGGGGATCCTACCGGGGAGCTGTTTTTT	TRBV7-9	16	-	-	TRBJ2-2
CASSYSGWREAFF	TGTGCCAGCAGTTACTCTGGGTGGAGGGAAGCTTTCTTT	TRBV6-5	13	-	-	TRBJ1-1
CAWSVGGAGNIQYF	TGTGCCTGGAGTGTAGGGGGGGCGGGAAACATTCAGTACTTC	TRBV30	14	-	-	TRBJ2-4
CASSERGVDGYTF	TGTGCCAGCAGTGAGCGGGGGGTCGATGGCTACACCTTC	TRBV6-1	13	-	-	TRBJ1-2
CAWSRDRGYHEQYF	TGTGCCTGGAGTCGAGACAGGGGATACCACGAGCAGTACTTC	TRBV30	14	-	TRBD1	TRBJ2-7
CASSEDGLAGGDYNEQFF	TGTGCCAGCAGTGAAGACGGACTAGCGGGGGGGGACTACAATGAGCAGTTCTTC	TRBV6-1	18	-	TRBD2	TRBJ2-1
CASSLVRDYGYTF	TGTGCCAGCAGTTTGGTCAGGGACTATGGCTACACCTTC	TRBV28	13	-	-	TRBJ1-2
CAISELNEQFF	TGTGCCATCAGTGAATTAAATGAGCAGTTCTTC	TRBV10-3	11	-	-	TRBJ2-1